The 20 T cell receptor beta chains below were found in one sample sequenced in a study of cytomegalovirus exposure and HLA in healthy donors. The PCR ran on 60 Vbeta and 13 Jbeta primers. TCRdb's table, derived via immunoSEQ multiplex PCR, lists solely in-frame clones and lacks some. The sample has about 50,000 clones; roughly 75% are singletons. Sequenced: PBMCs. The receptors were gathered from a man younger than 40 in good health and CMV-seropositive.

On this clone: A read error may account for a junction end that differs from germline. This chain joins TRBV7-9 and TRBJ2-2; the D is unclear. Per germline, CDR1 SEHNR and CDR2 FQNEAQ (reference sequence). This CDR3 has 12 residues. The CDR3 sequence is CSSSRDTGELFF. For the CDR3, the DNA is TGTTCCAGCAGCCGTGACACCGGGGAGCTGTTTTTT.

V gene TRBV5-1 combines with J gene TRBJ2-3, with D possibly matching TRBD1 (5 bases). CDR1 SGHRS and CDR2 YFSETQ come from the germline V gene. Trimming removed 6 bases at V and 3 bases at J, with 14 bases between. This CDR3 is built from 14 residues. The CDR3 nucleotides are TGCGCCAGCACGGCGTCAGGGTGGACAGATACGCAGTATTTT. Encoded protein: CASTASGWTDTQYF. The whole variable domain, remainder taken from reference TRBV5-1 and TRBJ2-3, is KAGVTQTPRYLIKTRGQQVTLSCSPISGHRSVSWYQQTPGQGLQFLFEYFSETQRNKGNFPGRFSGRQFSNSRSEMNVSTLELGDSALYLCASTASGWTDTQYFGPGTRLTVL.

The chain couples TRBV11-2 to TRBJ2-2; 8 bases fit TRBD2. The CDR3 totals 17 residues. Trimming at V came to 3 bases and at J to 5 bases, leaving 11 bases not matched to a gene. Per the germline V gene, CDR1 is SGHAT and CDR2 is FQNNGV. In DNA form, the CDR3 reads TGTGCCAGCAGCTTGGCCCCCAGCGGGGGCCCAACCGGGGAGCTGTTTTTT. This encodes CASSLAPSGGPTGELFF.

This chain joins TRBV29-1 and TRBJ2-5; the match to TRBD1 covers 7 bases. This CDR3 region has 14 residues. V was clipped by 2 bases and J by 5 bases; unmatched bases: 8. Germline V gene lookup returns CDR1 SQVTM and CDR2 ANQGSEA. CDR3 bases: TGCAGCGTTGAAAGGGGAACAGGGGAGGAGACCCAGTACTTC. As protein: CSVERGTGEETQYF.

This chain links TRBV29-1 with TRBJ2-1, with TRBD1 matching 9 bases. CDR1 SQVTM and CDR2 ANQGSEA come from the germline V gene. The CDR3 runs to 13 residues. V shed 2 bases, J shed 5 bases, and the junction held 1 base outside the gene matches. DNA of the CDR3: TGCAGCGTTGAAAGGGACAGGGACAATGAGCAGTTCTTC. Protein: CSVERDRDNEQFF.

The table lists this clone with a count of one. J is TRBJ2-5 and V is TRBV13, with 7 bases lining up with TRBD1. The CDR3 extends over 16 amino acids. CDR1 and CDR2 (germline): PRHDT, FYEKMQ (reference sequence). Trimming removed 8 bases from V and 3 bases from J; junction bases left unmatched: 15. The CDR3 loop is CASLYALDRAKETQYF. For the CDR3, the DNA is TGTGCCAGCCTCTATGCTCTCGACAGGGCTAAAGAGACCCAGTACTTC.

This clone was observed once. This chain connects TRBV11-3 to TRBJ2-2, with TRBD1 identical over 9 bases. V lost 5 bases, J lost 4 bases, and 8 bases stayed unmatched. The CDR3 is 16 residues long. CDR1 is SGHNT, CDR2 YENEEA, per germline. The CDR3 DNA reads TGTGCCAGCAGCCCCTCGACAGGGGGGTTCACCGGGGAGCTGTTTTTT. Translated: CASSPSTGGFTGELFF. The entire variable domain, with the rest obtained from reference TRBV11-3 and TRBJ2-2, is as follows: EAGVVQSPRYKIIEKKQPVAFWCNPISGHNTLYWYLQNLGQGPELLIRYENEEAVDDSQLPKDRFSAERLKGVDSTLKIQPAELGDSAVYLCASSPSTGGFTGELFFGEGSRLTVL.

V gene TRBV5-1 combines with J gene TRBJ1-4, with a weak D call TRBD1 (5 bases). Germline CDR1 is SGHRS and CDR2 is YFSETQ. The V end was cut by 10 bases, the J end by 8 bases, with 18 bases between. The length of the CDR3 is 13 residues. The CDR3 sequence: CASSQGVLEKLFF. CDR3 nucleotide sequence: TGCGCCTCAAGCCAGGGTGTATTAGAAAAACTGTTTTTT.

The table lists this clone with a few counts. The chain recombines TRBV5-1 with TRBJ2-5; 7 bases are a match to TRBD1. V dropped 3 bases and J dropped 1; count of bases not matched to a gene: 6. Germline V gene lookup returns CDR1 SGHRS and CDR2 YFSETQ. The CDR3 totals 15 residues. CDR3 amino acids: CASSSGQVAQETQYF. In DNA, the CDR3 is TGCGCCAGCAGCTCTGGACAGGTAGCCCAAGAGACCCAGTACTTC.

This clone was seen once. The J gene is TRBJ1-5, the V gene TRBV18; TRBD1 aligns across 9 bases. Trimming removed 2 bases from V and 11 bases from J; junction bases left unmatched: 10. The CDR3 extends over 15 amino acids. In germline, CDR1 is KGHSH, CDR2 LQKENI. CDR3 amino acids: CASSPSGQGTEAQHF. The DNA of the CDR3 is TGTGCCAGCTCACCATCGGGACAGGGAACTGAGGCCCAGCATTTT.

In its sample, this clone is medium-sized. The chain uses TRBV28 and TRBJ2-1; TRBD1 aligns across 7 bases. The CDR3 is made up of 13 amino acids. Germline-derived CDR1 and CDR2 are MDHEN and SYDVKM. Trimming took 3 bases from V and 5 from J; bases not matched to a gene: 1. CDR3 loop: CASSFDRDNEQFF. The DNA for the CDR3 is TGTGCCAGCAGTTTCGACAGGGACAATGAGCAGTTCTTC.

This chain uses TRBV9 with TRBJ2-3; TRBD2 matches 9 bases. The V segment lost 7 bases and the J segment 3 bases; nucleotides outside the gene matches: 9. This CDR3 has 15 amino acids. Looked up from germline, CDR1 is SGDLS and CDR2 is YYNGEE. The CDR3 region has the DNA TGTGCCAGCGCGTCGGAGCGGGGGGTAACAGATACGCAGTATTTT. It encodes CASASERGVTDTQYF.

The chain uses TRBV10-1 and TRBJ2-7, with 7 bases lining up with TRBD1. The V and J ends lost 7 bases and 0 bases, in that order; junction bases with no gene match: 6. From germline, CDR1 is WNHNN and CDR2 SYGVQD (reference sequence). The CDR3 is 14 residues long. The CDR3 region has the DNA TGCGCCAGCACCGAGACAGGGAGCTCCTACGAGCAGTACTTC. It translates to CASTETGSSYEQYF.

The V call is TRBV6-5, the J call TRBJ1-2; a weak D match, TRBD1 (5 bases). V was trimmed by 5 bases and J by 10 bases, leaving 20 bases between them. The CDR3 contains 14 residues. Germline V gene data show CDR1 as MNHEY and CDR2 as SVGAGI. The CDR3 DNA sequence: TGTGCCAGCAGTGGCGGGGGAGGGGTACCTGACTACACCTTC. Translation: CASSGGGGVPDYTF.

The chain combines TRBV7-6 with TRBJ2-1, with TRBD2 matching 9 bases. The CDR3 consists of 13 residues. Looked up from germline, CDR1 is SGHVS and CDR2 is FNYEAQ. The trim removed 6 bases at V and 14 bases at J, leaving 11 bases unmatched. The CDR3 DNA sequence: TGTGCCAGCAGTCCCTCCGCGCGGGGGGGGGAGTTCTTC. Amino acid sequence: CASSPSARGGEFF.

The chain is built from TRBV4-1 and TRBJ1-2; D call uncertain. Germline loops: CDR1 MGHRA, CDR2 YSYEKL. V lost 5 bases to trimming and J lost 6 bases, with 7 bases between them. The CDR3 is 11 amino acids. CDR3 nucleotides: TGCGCCAGCAGCGCGAGGAATGGCTACACCTTC. Amino acid sequence: CASSARNGYTF.

The gene calls are TRBV6-4 and TRBJ2-1; 8 bases match TRBD2. With V trimmed by 0 bases and J by 10 bases, 11 bases remained unmatched. Germline CDR1 reads MRHNA; CDR2 reads SNTAGT. The CDR3 is 16 amino acids. The CDR3 DNA reads as TGTGCCAGCAGTGACTCGGCCGGGGGGGGGTCGGAAGAGCAGTTCTTC. It encodes CASSDSAGGGSEEQFF.

The genes are TRBV6-1 and TRBJ1-2; 7 nucleotides agree with TRBD1. Trimming removed 11 bases from V and 6 bases from J; junction bases left unmatched: 9. The germline gives CDR1 MNHNS, CDR2 SASEGT. The CDR3 has 12 amino acids. The CDR3 coding sequence is TGTGCCGGGAAGATGACAGGGAATGGCTACACCTTC. Translation: CAGKMTGNGYTF.

The V and J genes are TRBV5-1 and TRBJ2-2; 10 positions match TRBD1. Trimming took 3 bases from V and 5 from J; bases not matched to a gene: 4. The CDR3 length is 15 residues. Germline lookup yields CDR1 SGHRS and CDR2 YFSETQ. CDR3 DNA: TGCGCCAGCAGCTCGGGACAGGGGATTACCGGGGAGCTGTTTTTT. Translated: CASSSGQGITGELFF. Combining the CDR3 with reference TRBV5-1 and TRBJ2-2 gives the whole variable domain KAGVTQTPRYLIKTRGQQVTLSCSPISGHRSVSWYQQTPGQGLQFLFEYFSETQRNKGNFPGRFSGRQFSNSRSEMNVSTLELGDSALYLCASSSGQGITGELFFGEGSRLTVL.

This clone was recorded once. J is TRBJ2-3 and V is TRBV30; TRBD1 might be the D (5 bases). The length of the CDR3 is 14 residues. Trimming pared 4 bases from V and 0 bases from J, leaving 11 bases between. The germline V gene has CDR1 GTSNPN and CDR2 SVGIG (reference sequence). This chain's CDR3 is CAWTKGISTDTQYF. CDR3 nucleotides: TGTGCCTGGACCAAGGGGATTAGCACAGATACGCAGTATTTT. The variable domain in full, completed from reference TRBV30 and TRBJ2-3, reads SQTIHQWPATLVQPVGSPLSLECTVEGTSNPNLYWYRQAAGRGLQLLFYSVGIGQISSEVPQNLSASRPQDRQFILSSKKLLLSDSGFYLCAWTKGISTDTQYFGPGTRLTVL.